Listed below are T cell receptor beta chains from one sample, sequenced in a study of regulatory T cells in long-lasting Graves disease. Via MiXCR, TCRdb re-called the multiplex PCR reads, giving one row per CDR3 protein. The sample lists roughly 400,000 distinct CDR3 sequences, less than 25% seen once, with 20% in the top ten. Sequencing was performed on peripheral blood mononuclear cells (PBMCs), taken when the disease was refractory, from a patient treated with antithyroid drugs. All receptors derive from a female donor with Graves disease. Each CDR3 is given with its conserved first and last residue. The D gene is left open where the match is weak. The size of a clone is reported for some rows only, either as once, few or many, or as a class for expanded clones.

v_gene	abundance	j_gene	d_gene	CDR3aa	CDR3nt
TRBV2	many	TRBJ2-2	TRBD1	CASRGLGQGLGSNTGELFF	TGTGCCAGCAGGGGATTAGGACAGGGATTGGGTTCGAACACCGGGGAGCTGTTTTTT
TRBV28	few	TRBJ1-1	.	CASSDGGGATEAFF	TGTGCCAGTAGCGACGGGGGGGGTGCGACTGAAGCTTTCTTT
TRBV19	many	TRBJ1-5	.	CASSTGSNQPQHF	TGTGCCAGCAGTACGGGCAGCAATCAGCCCCAGCATTTT
TRBV4-3	many	TRBJ1-2	.	CASSQDWRGADYGYTF	TGCGCCAGCAGCCAAGATTGGAGGGGCGCAGACTATGGCTACACCTTC
TRBV29-1	few	TRBJ2-6	.	CSVKDTGANVLTF	TGCAGCGTAAAGGACACTGGGGCCAACGTCCTGACTTTC
TRBV11-1	many	TRBJ2-7	.	CASSFGTYEQYF	TGTGCCAGCAGCTTTGGGACCTACGAGCAGTACTTC
TRBV6-1	few	TRBJ2-5	.	CASTLSGGLVGETQYF	TGTGCCAGCACCCTCTCCGGCGGGTTGGTTGGAGAGACCCAGTACTTC
TRBV20-1	.	TRBJ2-5	TRBD1	CSALDRAGETQYF	TGCAGTGCCCTGGACAGGGCGGGAGAGACCCAGTACTTC
TRBV9	few	TRBJ2-6	.	CASSVGGGSGANVLTF	TGTGCCAGCAGCGTAGGAGGTGGCTCTGGGGCCAACGTCCTGACTTTC
TRBV27	many	TRBJ2-7	.	CASSLRTLSYEQYF	TGTGCCAGCAGTTTGAGGACATTATCCTACGAGCAGTACTTC
TRBV6-2/TRBV6-3	many	TRBJ2-2	TRBD2	CASSYPSGGGWGELFF	TGTGCCAGCAGTTACCCCTCTGGGGGGGGTTGGGGGGAGCTGTTTTTT
TRBV5-1	few	TRBJ1-2	.	CASSPDEGRGYGYTF	TGCGCCAGCAGCCCCGATGAGGGGCGAGGCTATGGCTACACCTTC
TRBV28	many	TRBJ1-1	TRBD1	CASSTHRGFGAFF	TGTGCCAGCAGTACCCACAGGGGTTTTGGGGCTTTCTTT
TRBV6-2/TRBV6-3	many	TRBJ2-7	.	CASSITGYEQYF	TGTGCCAGCAGCATTACAGGCTACGAGCAGTACTTC
TRBV20-1	many	TRBJ2-5	TRBD1	CSAADRRETQYF	TGCAGTGCCGCGGACAGGAGGGAGACCCAGTACTTC
TRBV7-2	many	TRBJ1-1	.	CASSLVGPGNTEAFF	TGTGCCAGCAGCTTAGTAGGTCCGGGGAACACTGAAGCTTTCTTT
TRBV18	many	TRBJ1-4	.	CASSPAPGPDEKLFF	TGTGCCAGCTCACCAGCCCCGGGACCTGATGAAAAACTGTTTTTT
TRBV15	many	TRBJ1-4	.	CATSRDLGEKLFF	TGTGCCACCAGCAGAGATCTGGGTGAAAAACTGTTTTTT
TRBV5-1	.	TRBJ2-7	TRBD2	CASSRGVVSYEQYF	TGCGCCAGCAGCCGGGGGGTAGTGTCCTACGAGCAGTACTTC
TRBV28	many	TRBJ1-4	.	CASSLGLREKLFF	TGTGCCAGCAGTTTGGGGTTGCGAGAAAAACTGTTTTTT
TRBV2	.	TRBJ2-1	.	CASSEGGTQQFF	TGTGCCAGCAGTGAAGGCGGGACACAGCAGTTCTTC
TRBV9	.	TRBJ2-7	.	CASSALGDWTYEQYF	TGTGCCAGCAGCGCCCTTGGGGACTGGACCTACGAGCAGTACTTC
TRBV10-3	.	TRBJ1-2	TRBD1	CAIRATTGYGYTF	TGTGCCATCAGAGCCACGACAGGGTATGGCTACACCTTC
TRBV30	.	TRBJ1-1	.	CAWSGRGGARGTEAFF	TGTGCCTGGAGTGGACGAGGGGGGGCGAGGGGGACTGAAGCTTTCTTT
TRBV11-1	.	TRBJ2-3	TRBD2	CASSSPGLESDTQYF	TGTGCCAGCAGTTCTCCGGGACTAGAGTCAGATACGCAGTATTTT
TRBV3-1	few	TRBJ2-7	.	CASSHTGQGGNEQYF	TGTGCCAGCAGCCATACCGGACAGGGAGGGAACGAGCAGTACTTC
TRBV20-1	.	TRBJ1-6	.	CSARPLYNSPLHF	TGCAGTGCCAGACCACTGTATAATTCACCCCTCCACTTT